A selection of T cell receptor beta chains follows, all from one sample in a study of T cell responses to AZD1222 COVID-19 vaccine. Using immunoSEQ multiplex PCR, the repertoire was profiled, and TCRdb retains in-frame clones only, with some absent. The sample lists nearly 100,000 clones; nearly 90% were seen once. This specimen consisted of peripheral blood, obtained on day 0 of AZD1222 vaccination. The receptors originated from an adult in good health. Both conserved end residues are part of each CDR3. Fields, in order: V gene, D gene, J gene, clone size, CDR3 protein, CDR3 DNA. The D gene is left open where the match is weak. Some rows have no size entry. The others give once, few or many, or a class for an expanded clone.

>TRBV5-1|TRBD1|TRBJ2-7|NA
CASRAAGGYEQYF
TGCGCCAGCAGGGCGGCAGGGGGCTACGAGCAGTACTTC
>TRBV5-1|TRBD1|TRBJ1-2|NA
CASSLGDRGSGYTF
TGCGCCAGCAGCTTGGGGGACAGGGGATCGGGCTACACCTTC
>TRBV4-1|NA|TRBJ1-5|NA
CASSQRSGGSNQPQHF
TGCGCCAGCAGCCAACGGTCGGGAGGAAGCAATCAGCCCCAGCATTTT
>TRBV30|NA|TRBJ1-6|NA
CAWSVGDLSSYNSPLHF
TGTGCCTGGAGTGTAGGGGATCTTAGCTCCTATAATTCACCCCTCCACTTT
>TRBV30|NA|TRBJ2-3|NA
CAWSVLGGSTDTQYF
TGTGCCTGGAGTGTACTGGGGGGTAGCACAGATACGCAGTATTTT
>TRBV19|NA|TRBJ2-7|NA
CASSIGRVNEQYF
TGTGCCAGTAGTATTGGCAGGGTCAACGAGCAGTACTTC
>TRBV7-9|NA|TRBJ1-6|NA
CASSLGAGGYNSPLHF
TGTGCCAGCAGCTTGGGTGCGGGTGGATATAATTCACCCCTCCACTTT
>TRBV15|TRBD1|TRBJ2-1|NA
CATSRDGGQGYNEQFF
TGTGCCACCAGCAGAGATGGGGGACAGGGCTACAATGAGCAGTTCTTC
>TRBV15|NA|TRBJ1-2|NA
CATSRGGGTYGYTF
TGTGCCACCAGCAGAGGAGGGGGGACATATGGCTACACCTTC
>TRBV6-5|NA|TRBJ1-3|NA
CASRYDSSGNTIYF
TGTGCCAGCAGATACGACAGCTCTGGAAACACCATATATTTT
>TRBV6-5|NA|TRBJ2-2|NA
CASSYSARPGELFF
TGTGCCAGCAGTTACTCAGCACGGCCCGGGGAGCTGTTTTTT
>TRBV6-5|NA|TRBJ1-2|NA
CASSRQANYGYTF
TGTGCCAGCAGCAGACAGGCGAACTATGGCTACACCTTC
>TRBV25-1|NA|TRBJ2-3|NA
CASSEFGGVDTQYF
TGTGCCAGCAGTGAATTCGGTGGGGTAGATACGCAGTATTTT
>TRBV10-1|NA|TRBJ2-7|NA
CASSEGSYEQYF
TGCGCCAGCAGTGAGGGAAGCTACGAGCAGTACTTC
>TRBV7-9|NA|TRBJ2-3|NA
CASSLQGDTQYF
TGTGCCAGCAGCTTGCAGGGGGATACGCAGTATTTT
>TRBV9|NA|TRBJ1-2|NA
CASSVDGNYGYTF
TGTGCCAGCAGCGTAGACGGAAACTATGGCTACACCTTC
>TRBV9|NA|TRBJ1-4|once
CASSELSINEKLFF
TGTGCCAGCAGCGAGCTGAGTATTAATGAAAAACTGTTTTTT
>TRBV25-1|NA|TRBJ2-1|NA
CASREAVGLEQFF
TGTGCCAGCAGGGAAGCAGTGGGTCTTGAGCAGTTCTTC
>TRBV7-6|TRBD1|TRBJ2-2|NA
CASSLGSQGTGELFF
TGTGCCAGCAGCTTGGGGTCACAGGGGACCGGGGAGCTGTTTTTT
>TRBV30|NA|TRBJ2-5|NA
CAWRFRGETQYF
TGTGCCTGGAGGTTCAGGGGAGAGACCCAGTACTTC
>TRBV2|NA|TRBJ1-2|NA
CASTQLRGGAPLNGYTF
TGTGCCAGCACCCAGCTAAGGGGCGGCGCCCCCCTGAATGGCTACACCTTC
>TRBV15|NA|TRBJ2-7|NA
CATRPGDRTYEQYF
TGTGCCACCAGACCCGGCGACAGGACCTACGAGCAGTACTTC
>TRBV2|TRBD1|TRBJ2-7|NA
CASRQTGGNEQYF
TGTGCCAGCAGGCAGACAGGGGGGAACGAGCAGTACTTC
>TRBV6-5|TRBD1|TRBJ1-5|NA
CASSPAPGQGRHF
TGTGCCAGCAGTCCAGCCCCGGGACAGGGAAGACATTTT
>TRBV15|NA|TRBJ1-2|NA
CATSRDSHGILTF
TGTGCCACCAGCAGAGATTCACACGGAATTTTGACCTTC
>TRBV11-2|NA|TRBJ1-1|NA
CASSSRGNNTEAFF
TGTGCCAGCAGCTCCAGGGGTAATAACACTGAAGCTTTCTTT
>TRBV6-2/TRBV6-3|TRBD2|TRBJ2-5|NA
CASSSPTSLGQETQYF
TGTGCCAGCAGTTCCCCGACTAGCTTGGGCCAAGAGACCCAGTACTTC
>TRBV4-3|NA|TRBJ2-5|NA
CASSQEGGVEETQYF
TGCGCCAGCAGCCAAGAAGGAGGCGTTGAAGAGACCCAGTACTTC
>TRBV7-8|TRBD2|TRBJ2-3|NA
CASSAMTSGPSTDTQYF
TGTGCCAGCAGCGCGATGACTAGCGGGCCTAGCACAGATACGCAGTATTTT
>TRBV7-8|TRBD1|TRBJ2-3|NA
CASSLLTLGPTGYRDTQYF
TGTGCCAGCAGCCTACTTACCCTGGGCCCGACAGGGTATAGAGATACGCAGTATTTT
>TRBV11-2|NA|TRBJ1-6|NA
CASSPITASPLHF
TGTGCCAGCAGTCCCATCACCGCTTCACCCCTCCACTTT
>TRBV5-1|NA|TRBJ1-1|many
CASRAEGHTEAFF
TGCGCCAGCAGGGCGGAGGGGCACACTGAAGCTTTCTTT
>TRBV6-5|TRBD1|TRBJ2-1|once
CASRLDRGQNNEQFF
TGTGCCTCCAGACTGGACAGGGGGCAAAACAATGAGCAGTTCTTC
>TRBV19|TRBD1|TRBJ1-4|NA
CASSTPGQKVATNEKLFF
TGTGCCAGTAGCACTCCGGGACAGAAAGTAGCAACTAATGAAAAACTGTTTTTT
>TRBV7-2|NA|TRBJ2-7|NA
CASSLARIYEQYF
TGTGCCAGCAGCTTAGCTCGAATTTACGAGCAGTACTTC
>TRBV6-1|TRBD1|TRBJ1-2|NA
CASSEAFRDRIYGYTF
TGTGCCAGCAGTGAAGCCTTTCGGGACAGGATATATGGCTACACCTTC
>TRBV5-5|NA|TRBJ1-4|once
CASSTGPTNEKLFF
TGTGCCAGCAGCACGGGTCCGACTAATGAAAAACTGTTTTTT
>TRBV15|NA|TRBJ1-1|NA
CATSFYPRVNTEAFF
TGTGCCACCAGCTTCTACCCCAGGGTGAACACTGAAGCTTTCTTT
>TRBV5-1|NA|TRBJ1-5|NA
CASSPDGAGNQPQHF
TGCGCCAGCAGCCCGGACGGGGCCGGCAATCAGCCCCAGCATTTT